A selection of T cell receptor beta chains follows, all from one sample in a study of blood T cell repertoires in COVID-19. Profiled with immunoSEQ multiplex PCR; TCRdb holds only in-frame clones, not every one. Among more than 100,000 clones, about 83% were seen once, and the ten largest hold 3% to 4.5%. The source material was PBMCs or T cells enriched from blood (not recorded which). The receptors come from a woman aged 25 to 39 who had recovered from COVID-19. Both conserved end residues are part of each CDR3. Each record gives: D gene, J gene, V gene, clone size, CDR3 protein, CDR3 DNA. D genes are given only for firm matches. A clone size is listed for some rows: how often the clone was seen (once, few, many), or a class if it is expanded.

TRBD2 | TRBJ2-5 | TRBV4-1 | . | CASSPRTSGQETQYF | TGCGCCAGCAGCCCCCGGACTAGCGGTCAAGAGACCCAGTACTTC
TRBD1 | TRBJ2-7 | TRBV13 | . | CASRGDRVSYEQYF | TGTGCCAGCCGCGGCGACAGGGTTAGTTACGAGCAGTACTTC
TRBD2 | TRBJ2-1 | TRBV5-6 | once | CASSSPRTSGSGSEQFF | TGTGCCAGCAGCTCTCCACGGACTAGCGGGAGCGGTAGTGAGCAGTTCTTC
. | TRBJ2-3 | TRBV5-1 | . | CASSLSRDTQYF | TGCGCCAGCAGCTTGAGTAGAGATACGCAGTATTTT
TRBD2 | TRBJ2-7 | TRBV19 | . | CASSIAGGDYEQYF | TGTGCCAGTAGTATAGCGGGAGGGGACTACGAGCAGTACTTC
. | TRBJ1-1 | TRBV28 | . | CASSPLSILSTEAFF | TGTGCCAGCAGTCCTCTTAGTATCCTGAGCACTGAAGCTTTCTTT
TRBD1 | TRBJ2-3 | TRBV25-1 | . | CASSDITTGPTDTQYF | TGTGCCAGCAGTGACATAACGACAGGGCCCACAGATACGCAGTATTTT
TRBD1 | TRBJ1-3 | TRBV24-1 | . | CATSDGQALSGNTIYF | TGTGCCACCAGTGATGGACAGGCCCTCTCTGGAAACACCATATATTTT
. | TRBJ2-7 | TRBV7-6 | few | CASSRVGLYEQYF | TGTGCCAGCAGCCGTGTCGGGTTGTACGAGCAGTACTTC
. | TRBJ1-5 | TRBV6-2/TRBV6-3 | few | CASSYAEGQPQHF | TGTGCCAGCAGTTACGCCGAGGGTCAGCCCCAGCATTTT
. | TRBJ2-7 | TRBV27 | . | CASSLGQALIEQYF | TGTGCCAGCAGTTTAGGTCAGGCCCTAATCGAGCAGTACTTC